The T cell receptor (beta chain) described here comes from a study of T cells in Graves' hyperthyroidism and ophthalmopathy (dated by TCRdb to the late 2010s). A note on the overall study: Peripheral blood was sampled at the time of initial diagnosis, prior to any treatment. A discovery cohort of about a hundred patients, roughly 45 with Graves' ophthalmopathy and about 58 with stable Graves' hyperthyroidism, was used to find distinguishing TCR V-J signatures. An independent validation cohort of fewer than 20 hyperthyroidism patients and 17 patients who later progressed to ophthalmopathy tested prospective prediction of ophthalmopathy. The 100 discovery patients were divided at random into training and test sets in a 7:3 ratio. The study also compared thyroid tissue and blood T-cell repertoires from several Graves' hyperthyroidism patients. After sampling, hyperthyroidism patients received methimazole starting at 30 mg daily, and ophthalmopathy patients received high-dose intravenous methylprednisolone. TCR Vbeta CDR3 sequencing of approximately 140 peripheral blood samples (more than 40 ophthalmopathy, about 74 hyperthyroidism and roughly 17 progressor patients) is reported in the paper. The investigation overall reported the following: Most expanded thyroid clonotypes (frequency above 0.001) were also detected in blood, a finding suggesting that blood repertoires may reflect thyroid immune responses. In validation, the model predicted progression to ophthalmopathy with approximately 70% sensitivity and over 72% specificity, a median of 6.5 months before onset. In cross-validation, a model built on a 13 V-J signature told ophthalmopathy apart from stable hyperthyroidism with under 90% sensitivity and about 81% specificity, and in testing the same model reached 80%/75%. No statistical method was used to set the sample size in advance, and investigators knew the group allocation.

TCR beta CDR3 regions were amplified from RNA transcripts. A first-round RT-PCR of the TCR CDR3 used the HTBI primer set with the Qiagen OneStep RT-PCR kit. A second multiplex PCR round built the libraries, followed by size selection and purification. Sequencing of the libraries was done on an Illumina HiSeq2000 using paired-end 100 bp reads. The original pipeline was this. SOAPnuke was used to process the raw data, with reads discarded if the reads contained adapters or uncalled bases, had a mean Phred below 15, or lacked an exact constant-primer or identifier match. High-quality paired reads were merged using COPE v1.2.5, and each unique nucleotide sequence was defined as a clonotype. Clonotypes were aligned to IMGT TRBV, TRBD and TRBJ reference segments using MiTCR v1.1. Only V-J combinations with frequency above 0.0001, covering approximately 99% of repertoires, were analysed. The TCS score was defined as F50 (clonal expansion) divided by E x V (chaos), with BLOSUM62-based TCRdist calculated between CDR3 peptides within each V-J. Welch's t-statistics and random forest reduced fewer than 600 V-J features to 13, which were used in a naive Bayes classifier (R e1071). In-frame beta chains were kept once TCRdb had trimmed the public reads at Q25 with fastp and called clones with MiXCR. Entries are consolidated by CDR3 protein sequence, retaining the most common genes and DNA. The V and J calls here are based on TCRdb, not the publication. Counted in this sample were 550,000 to 600,000 distinct CDR3 sequences; approximately 15% of them appeared once. Of the sample, under 20% is held by the ten largest clones.

V is shortened by 8 bases, J by 1 base, and the region joining them spans 9 bases. Via the germline V gene, CDR1 is SGHTA and CDR2 FQGNSA. The CDR3 starts with the cysteine, ends with the phenylalanine, and has 13 residues. Here the CDR3 DNA is all that survives: 39 bases in frame from base 1. Turning to this clonotype: Its target antigen remains unknown. It has no much larger one-base neighbor in the sample; base qualities were not kept.

Stable Graves' hyperthyroidism was defined as the absence of progression to ophthalmopathy over 18 months of follow-up. Hyperthyroidism patients were aged 18 to 65 years and newly diagnosed, with disease duration of less than 2 months. Any patient with an uncontrolled infection, another autoimmune disease, pregnancy or lactation was excluded. Diagnoses were based on clinical symptoms, serum thyroxine and TRAb, thyroid ultrasound and orbital computed tomography. Ficoll-Paque density gradient centrifugation was used to isolate PBMCs from about 10 ml of fresh peripheral blood. Total RNA was extracted with Trizol reagent, and quality was checked on an Agilent 2100 Bioanalyzer.

This clonotype was sampled from a woman under 30 with Graves' hyperthyroidism. The source material was blood. The chain is encoded by TRBV7-2 joined to TRBJ1-5; TRBD1 is perhaps the D gene, given 5 matching bases. This receptor has the CDR3 CASQSGSNQPQHF. In nucleotides, the sequence is TGTGCCAGCCAATCAGGGAGCAATCAGCCCCAGCATTTT.